This T cell receptor (beta chain) was retrieved from a study of blood T cell repertoires in COVID-19. Study at large: T cells, B-cell-depleted T cells, or PBMCs supplied cDNA or gDNA.

The ends lost 6 bases at V and 0 bases at J; junction bases unmatched: 4. The V gene's germline CDR1 is KGHSH and CDR2 LQKENI. There are 14 residues in the CDR3. The method was immunoSEQ multiplex PCR; TCRdb's version includes in-frame clones alone and lacks a portion of them. This sample has around 220,000 clones, with around 86% found just once. The chain has TRBV18 and TRBJ1-1; TRBD1 agrees at 7 bases. This receptor was identified in a woman aged 50 to 60 with COVID-19, enrolled during active disease. Specimen: peripheral blood. CDR3 in DNA: TGTGCCAGCTCGCCCGGGACAGTGAACACTGAAGCTTTCTTT. This sequence encodes CASSPGTVNTEAFF.